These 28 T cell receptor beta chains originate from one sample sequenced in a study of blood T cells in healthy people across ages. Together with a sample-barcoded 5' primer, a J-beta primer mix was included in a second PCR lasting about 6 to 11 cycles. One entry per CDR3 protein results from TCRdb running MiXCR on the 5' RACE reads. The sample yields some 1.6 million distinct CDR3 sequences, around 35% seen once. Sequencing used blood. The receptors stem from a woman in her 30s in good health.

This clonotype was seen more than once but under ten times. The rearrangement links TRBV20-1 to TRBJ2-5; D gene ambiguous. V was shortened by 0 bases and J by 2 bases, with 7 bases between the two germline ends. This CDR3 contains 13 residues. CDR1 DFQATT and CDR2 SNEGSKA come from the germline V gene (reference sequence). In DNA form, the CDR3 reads TGCAGTGCTAGAGATTTAATTCAAGAGACCCAGTACTTC. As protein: CSARDLIQETQYF.

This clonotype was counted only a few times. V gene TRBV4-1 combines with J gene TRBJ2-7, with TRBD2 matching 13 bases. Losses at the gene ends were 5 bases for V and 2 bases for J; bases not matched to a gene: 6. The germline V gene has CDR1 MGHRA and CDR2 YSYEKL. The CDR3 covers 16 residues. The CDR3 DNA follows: TGCGCCAGCAGCACCCAGACTAGCGGGGGGACCTACGAGCAGTACTTC. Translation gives CASSTQTSGGTYEQYF.

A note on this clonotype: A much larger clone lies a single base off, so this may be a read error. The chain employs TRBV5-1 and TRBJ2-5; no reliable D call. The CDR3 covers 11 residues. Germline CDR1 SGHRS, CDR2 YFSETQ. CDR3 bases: TGCGCCGGCAGCGCCGAAGAGACCCAGTACTTC. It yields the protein CAGSAEETQYF.

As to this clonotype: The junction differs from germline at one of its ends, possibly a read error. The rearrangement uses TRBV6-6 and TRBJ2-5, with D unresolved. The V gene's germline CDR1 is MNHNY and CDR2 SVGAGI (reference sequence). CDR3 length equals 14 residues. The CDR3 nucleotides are TGTGCCGGCAGTGACTCAGGACGTCAAGAGACCCAGTACTTC. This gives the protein CAGSDSGRQETQYF.

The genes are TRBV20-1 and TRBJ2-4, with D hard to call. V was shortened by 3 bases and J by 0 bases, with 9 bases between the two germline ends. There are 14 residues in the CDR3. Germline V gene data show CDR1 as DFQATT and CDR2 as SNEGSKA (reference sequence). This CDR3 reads CSARDHVAKNIQYF. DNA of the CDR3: TGCAGTGCTAGGGACCATGTAGCCAAAAACATTCAGTACTTC.

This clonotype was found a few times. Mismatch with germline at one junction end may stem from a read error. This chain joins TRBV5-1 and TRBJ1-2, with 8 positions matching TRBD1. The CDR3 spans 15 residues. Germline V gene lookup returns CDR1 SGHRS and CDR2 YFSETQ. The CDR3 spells CASSKQGVLIYGYTF. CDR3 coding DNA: TGCGCCAGCAGCAAACAGGGGGTTCTTATCTATGGCTACACCTTT.

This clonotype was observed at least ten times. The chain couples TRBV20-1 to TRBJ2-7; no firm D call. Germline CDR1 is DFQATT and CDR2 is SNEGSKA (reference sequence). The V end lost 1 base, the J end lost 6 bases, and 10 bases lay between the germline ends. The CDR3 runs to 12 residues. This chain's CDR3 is CSARVLSGEQYF. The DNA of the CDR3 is TGCAGTGCTAGAGTCCTCTCGGGCGAGCAGTACTTC.

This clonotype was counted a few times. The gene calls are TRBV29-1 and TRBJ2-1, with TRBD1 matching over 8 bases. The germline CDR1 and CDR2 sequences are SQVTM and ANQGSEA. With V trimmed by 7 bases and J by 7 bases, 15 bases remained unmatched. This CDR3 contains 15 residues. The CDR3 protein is CSAGPRTGKRNEQFF. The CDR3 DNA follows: TGCAGCGCCGGCCCGAGGACAGGGAAAAGGAATGAGCAGTTCTTC.

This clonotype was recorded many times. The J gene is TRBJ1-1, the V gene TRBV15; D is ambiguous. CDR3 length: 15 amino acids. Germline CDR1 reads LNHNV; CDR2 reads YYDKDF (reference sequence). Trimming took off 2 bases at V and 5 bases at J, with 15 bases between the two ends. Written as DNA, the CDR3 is TGTGCCACCAGCAGACCAGTAGTCCCAAGGACTGAAGCTTTCTTT. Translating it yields CATSRPVVPRTEAFF.

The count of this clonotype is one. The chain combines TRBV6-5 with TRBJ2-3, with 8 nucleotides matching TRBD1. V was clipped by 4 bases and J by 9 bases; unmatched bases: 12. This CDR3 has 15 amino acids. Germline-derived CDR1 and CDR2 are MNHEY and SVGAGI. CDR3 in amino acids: CASSWTGLAAGTQYF. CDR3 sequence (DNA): TGTGCCAGCAGTTGGACAGGGTTAGCCGCAGGAACGCAGTATTTT.

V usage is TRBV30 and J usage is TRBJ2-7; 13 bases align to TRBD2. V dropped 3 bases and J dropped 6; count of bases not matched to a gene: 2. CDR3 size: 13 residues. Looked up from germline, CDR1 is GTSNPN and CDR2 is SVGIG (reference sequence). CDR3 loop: CAWRLAGGIEQYF. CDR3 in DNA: TGTGCCTGGAGACTAGCGGGAGGGATCGAGCAGTACTTC.

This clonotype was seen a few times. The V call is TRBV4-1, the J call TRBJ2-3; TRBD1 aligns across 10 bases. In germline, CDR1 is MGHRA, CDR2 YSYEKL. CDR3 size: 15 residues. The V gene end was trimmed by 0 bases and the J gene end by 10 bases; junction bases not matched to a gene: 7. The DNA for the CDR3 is TGCGCCAGCAGCCAAGAGGACAGGGGGGAGAGGGCGCAGTATTTT. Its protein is CASSQEDRGERAQYF.

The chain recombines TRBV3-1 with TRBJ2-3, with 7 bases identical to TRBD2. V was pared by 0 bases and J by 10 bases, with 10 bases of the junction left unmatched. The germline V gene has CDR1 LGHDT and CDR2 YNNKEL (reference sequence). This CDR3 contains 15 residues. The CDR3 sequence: CASSQDRLAEMAQYF. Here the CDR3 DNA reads TGTGCCAGCAGCCAAGATCGGCTAGCGGAAATGGCGCAGTATTTT.

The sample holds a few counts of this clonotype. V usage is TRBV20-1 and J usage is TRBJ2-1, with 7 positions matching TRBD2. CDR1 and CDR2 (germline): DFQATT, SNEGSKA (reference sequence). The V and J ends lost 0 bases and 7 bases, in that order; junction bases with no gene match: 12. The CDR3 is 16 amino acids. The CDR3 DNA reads TGCAGTGCTAGAGATGGGGGAGCGGGGCAGGAAAATGAGCAGTTCTTC. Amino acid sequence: CSARDGGAGQENEQFF.

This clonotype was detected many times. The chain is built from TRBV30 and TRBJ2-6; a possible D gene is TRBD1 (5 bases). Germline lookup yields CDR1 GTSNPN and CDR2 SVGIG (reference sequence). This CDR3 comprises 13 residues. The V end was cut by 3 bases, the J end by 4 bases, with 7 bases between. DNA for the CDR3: TGTGCCTGGAGGAACAGGGGGGCCAACGTCCTGACTTTC. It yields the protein CAWRNRGANVLTF.

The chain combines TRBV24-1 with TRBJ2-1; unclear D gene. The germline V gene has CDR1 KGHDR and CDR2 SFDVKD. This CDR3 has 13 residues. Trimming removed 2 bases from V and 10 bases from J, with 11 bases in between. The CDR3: CATSDSHDFEQFF. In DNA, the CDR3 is TGTGCCACCAGTGATTCGCATGACTTCGAGCAGTTCTTC.

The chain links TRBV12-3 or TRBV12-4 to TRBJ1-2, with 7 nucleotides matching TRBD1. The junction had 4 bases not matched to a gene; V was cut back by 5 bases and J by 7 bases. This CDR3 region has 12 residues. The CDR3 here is CASSDTGVGYTF. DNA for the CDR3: TGTGCCAGCAGTGATACAGGGGTTGGCTACACCTTC.

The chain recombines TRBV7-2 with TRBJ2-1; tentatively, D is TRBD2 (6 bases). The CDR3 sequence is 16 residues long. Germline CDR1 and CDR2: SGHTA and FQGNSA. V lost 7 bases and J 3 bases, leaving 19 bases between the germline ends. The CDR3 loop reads CASTRPQMGLYNEQFF. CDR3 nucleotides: TGTGCCAGCACCCGTCCTCAAATGGGACTCTACAATGAGCAGTTCTTC.

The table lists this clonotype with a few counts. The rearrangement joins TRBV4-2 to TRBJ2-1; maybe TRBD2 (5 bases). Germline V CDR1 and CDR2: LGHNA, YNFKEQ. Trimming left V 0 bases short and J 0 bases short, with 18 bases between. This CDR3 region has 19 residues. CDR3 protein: CASSQDSRRESYSYNEQFF. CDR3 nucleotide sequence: TGTGCCAGCAGCCAAGATTCCCGAAGGGAGTCCTACTCCTACAATGAGCAGTTCTTC.

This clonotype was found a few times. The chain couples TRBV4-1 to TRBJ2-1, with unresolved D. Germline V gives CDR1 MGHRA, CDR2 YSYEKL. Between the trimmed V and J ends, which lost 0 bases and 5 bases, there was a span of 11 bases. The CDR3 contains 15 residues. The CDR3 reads CASSQETLGHNEQFF. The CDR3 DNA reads TGCGCCAGCAGCCAAGAGACCCTTGGGCACAATGAGCAGTTCTTC.

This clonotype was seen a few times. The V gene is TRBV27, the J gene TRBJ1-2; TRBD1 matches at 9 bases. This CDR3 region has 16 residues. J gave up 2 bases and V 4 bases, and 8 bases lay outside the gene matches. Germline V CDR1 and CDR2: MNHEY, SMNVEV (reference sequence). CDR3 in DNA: TGTGCCAGCAGTTCCCATGCGGGACAGGGAAACTATGGCTACACCTTC. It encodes CASSSHAGQGNYGYTF.

CDR3: CASSFNPGQGWETQYF. CDR3 coding DNA: TGTGCCAGCAGCTTCAACCCGGGACAGGGTTGGGAGACCCAGTACTTC. The rearrangement uses TRBV7-6 and TRBJ2-5; 9 nucleotides line up with TRBD1. V shed 3 bases and J 5 bases; nucleotides not matched to a gene: 10. Germline loops: CDR1 SGHVS, CDR2 FNYEAQ. The CDR3 is 16 residues long.

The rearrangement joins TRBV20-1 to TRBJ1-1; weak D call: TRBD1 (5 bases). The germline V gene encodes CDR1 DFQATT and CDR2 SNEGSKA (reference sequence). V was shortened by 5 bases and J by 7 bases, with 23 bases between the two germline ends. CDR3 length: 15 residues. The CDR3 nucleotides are TGCAGTGCTGGAGGAGGGTCGACAGAGTGCCTTGAAGCTTTCTTT. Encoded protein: CSAGGGSTECLEAFF.

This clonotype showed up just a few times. The CDR3 sequence is CASSPVVGSEQYF. The CDR3 nucleotides read TGTGCCAGCAGCCCAGTGGTGGGCTCCGAGCAGTACTTC. This chain uses TRBV7-3 with TRBJ2-7; D not resolved. Germline V gene sequence: CDR1 SGHTA, CDR2 FQGTGA. The V gene lost 5 bases and the J gene lost 6 bases, with 14 bases spanning the gap. The CDR3 has 13 residues.

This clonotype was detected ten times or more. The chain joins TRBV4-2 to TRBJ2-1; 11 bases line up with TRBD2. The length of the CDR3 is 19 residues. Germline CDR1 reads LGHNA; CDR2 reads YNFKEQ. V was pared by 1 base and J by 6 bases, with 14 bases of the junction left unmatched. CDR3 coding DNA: TGTGCCAGCAGCCAAGTGGGGAGTCCTAGCGGGGGGCCTTCCAATGAGCAGTTCTTC. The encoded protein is CASSQVGSPSGGPSNEQFF.

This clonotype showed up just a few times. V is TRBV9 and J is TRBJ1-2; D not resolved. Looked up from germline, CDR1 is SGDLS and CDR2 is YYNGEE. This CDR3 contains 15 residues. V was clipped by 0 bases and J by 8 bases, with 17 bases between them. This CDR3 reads CASSVVEDPREGYTF. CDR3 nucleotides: TGTGCCAGCAGCGTAGTTGAGGACCCCAGAGAGGGCTACACCTTC. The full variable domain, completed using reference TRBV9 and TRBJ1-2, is DSGVTQTPKHLITATGQRVTLRCSPRSGDLSVYWYQQSLDQGLQFLIQYYNGEERAKGNILERFSAQQFPDLHSELNLSSLELGDSALYFCASSVVEDPREGYTFGSGTRLTVV.

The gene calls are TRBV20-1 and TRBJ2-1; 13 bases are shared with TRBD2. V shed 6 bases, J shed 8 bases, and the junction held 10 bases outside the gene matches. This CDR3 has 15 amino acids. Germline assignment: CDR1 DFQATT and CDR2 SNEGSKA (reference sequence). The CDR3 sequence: CSASYGTSGDDEQFF. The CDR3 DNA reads TGCAGTGCGTCCTACGGGACTAGCGGGGATGATGAGCAGTTCTTC.

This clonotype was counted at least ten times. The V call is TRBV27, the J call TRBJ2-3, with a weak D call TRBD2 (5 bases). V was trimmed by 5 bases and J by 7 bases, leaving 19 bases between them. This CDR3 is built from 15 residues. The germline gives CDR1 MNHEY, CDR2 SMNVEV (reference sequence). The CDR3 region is CASSIDLGVNYTQYF. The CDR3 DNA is TGTGCCAGCAGTATAGACCTCGGGGTGAATTATACGCAGTATTTT.